Below are 8 T cell receptor beta chains sequenced from a single sample in a study of PD-1 blockade in classical Hodgkin lymphoma. This table comes from immunoSEQ multiplex PCR, and its TCRdb copy is limited to in-frame clones, with some not included. The data show roughly 35,000 clones, 88% seen once. Every patient had relapsed following autologous stem cell transplantation, and cohorts differed in brentuximab vedotin exposure. The sequencing here drew on peripheral blood mononuclear cells (PBMCs), taken before the second cycle of nivolumab. The receptors shown here come from a human donor with classical Hodgkin lymphoma.

The chain recombines TRBV6-1 with TRBJ2-7; 8 bases fit TRBD2. Losses at the gene ends were 5 bases for V and 3 bases for J; bases not matched to a gene: 6. The germline V gene has CDR1 MNHNS and CDR2 SASEGT. The CDR3 totals 14 residues. CDR3: CASSHPGLVYEQYF. The CDR3 DNA is TGTGCCAGCAGTCATCCGGGACTAGTCTACGAGCAGTACTTC.

The V gene is TRBV13, the J gene TRBJ2-1; the D is unclear. Trimming stripped 5 bases from V and 12 bases from J, with 26 bases between. The CDR3 consists of 16 residues. In germline, CDR1 is PRHDT, CDR2 FYEKMQ (reference sequence). The CDR3 region is CASSLRWSVDPNRQFF. In DNA, the CDR3 is TGTGCCAGCAGCCTAAGGTGGTCCGTGGATCCCAATCGGCAGTTCTTC. Full variable domain (rest looked up from reference TRBV13 and TRBJ2-1): AAGVIQSPRHLIKEKRETATLKCYPIPRHDTVYWYQQGPGQDPQFLISFYEKMQSDKGSIPDRFSAQQFSDYHSELNMSSLELGDSALYFCASSLRWSVDPNRQFFGPGTRLTVL.

The gene calls are TRBV28 and TRBJ1-1; D is uncertain. Germline V gene sequence: CDR1 MDHEN, CDR2 SYDVKM. The V end lost 4 bases, the J end lost 4 bases, and 10 bases lay between the germline ends. The CDR3 runs 13 residues. CDR3 loop: CASSSRWGTEAFF. The CDR3, as DNA: TGTGCCAGCAGTTCACGATGGGGCACTGAAGCTTTCTTT.

The genes are TRBV9 and TRBJ1-6; tentative D call: TRBD1 (5 bases). The CDR3 is 13 residues long. V shed 4 bases and J shed 10 bases, with 12 bases lying between them. Germline V CDR1 and CDR2: SGDLS, YYNGEE. CDR3 nucleotide sequence: TGTGCCAGCAGCCCCAGGGACGAGTCACCCCTCCACTTT. Encoded protein: CASSPRDESPLHF.

The chain is built from TRBV30 and TRBJ1-1; tentatively, D is TRBD1 (5 bases). V lost 1 base and J lost 1, with 13 bases in between. The CDR3 totals 15 residues. Per germline, CDR1 GTSNPN and CDR2 SVGIG (reference sequence). The CDR3 DNA reads TGTGCCTGGAGTGAGACCGGGGCAAAGAACACTGAAGCTTTCTTT. This encodes CAWSETGAKNTEAFF.

The sample holds one count of this clone. The chain couples TRBV30 to TRBJ1-3, with unresolved D. V lost 7 bases, J lost 4 bases, and 8 bases lay in between. This CDR3 comprises 11 residues. Germline CDR1 reads GTSNPN; CDR2 reads SVGIG (reference sequence). CDR3 in amino acids: CAYGPGNTIYF. The CDR3, as DNA: TGTGCCTACGGGCCCGGAAACACCATATATTTT.

This chain joins TRBV28 and TRBJ2-7; D possibly corresponds to TRBD1 (6 bases). With 2 bases removed from V and 0 bases from J, the gap between germline ends came to 11 bases. Germline values: CDR1 MDHEN, CDR2 SYDVKM. The CDR3 contains 15 residues. The CDR3 loop is CASSLMGAPSYEQYF. CDR3 in DNA: TGTGCCAGCAGTTTAATGGGGGCCCCCTCCTACGAGCAGTACTTC.

V gene TRBV28 combines with J gene TRBJ2-1, with D hard to call. The CDR3 contains 14 residues. V was shortened by 6 bases and J by 3 bases, with 12 bases between the two germline ends. CDR1 MDHEN and CDR2 SYDVKM come from the germline V gene. The CDR3: CASSYPLGYNEQFF. The CDR3 bases are TGTGCCAGCAGCTACCCTCTGGGCTACAATGAGCAGTTCTTC.